This T cell receptor (beta chain) was identified during a study of shared clonotypes between healthy human individuals (dated by TCRdb to 2019 to 2021). Background on the whole study: Two women and a few men aged 18 to 49 years were included in the cohort. Different laboratories and diverse techniques were used to prepare libraries and sequence TCR repertoires, to increase sequencing depth and limit assay-specific biases. Per donor, leukapheresis produced somewhere between about 0.94 and 9.5 billion PBMCs. To estimate repertoire size and how much clonotypes are shared between individuals, the study performed deep sequencing of blood TCR repertoires from five healthy adults. For each donor, three plates each were used for CD4 naive and CD4 memory, two plates were used for CD8 naive, and one plate was used for CD8 memory.

Comment on this clone: Its binding antigen is unknown. No much larger clone exists at a distance of one base, and base qualities are not known.

Using the deep immunoSEQ assay, TCR CDR3 regions were amplified from genomic DNA by multiplex PCR. Genomic DNA extracted from each cell subset was distributed evenly over all wells of several immunoSEQ 96-well plates, and each plate served as one replicate. For sorted subsets, approximately 200 ng of genomic DNA, equivalent to around 29,000 T cell genomes, went into each replicate PCR. Purified libraries were quantified with a Qubit 3.0 fluorometer, sized on a Bioanalyzer 2100, and re-quantified with the KAPA Library Quantification kit. Each immunoSEQ 96-well plate was sequenced on its own single-read 150-cycle Illumina NextSeq 550 flow cell. The study's own analysis went as follows. Because the immunoSEQ output held only junctional sequences and lacked quality scores, the filtering could not match the filtering applied to full-length reads. Sequences were annotated with PyIR, a Python wrapper for IgBLAST v1.9, using IMGT germline references to assign V/J genes and CDR3. Reads were filtered out if the reads had weak V/J assignments (E-value above 1e-6), no CDR3, stop codons, out-of-frame junctions, or ambiguous translated residues. V3J clonotypes were defined as sequences sharing the same inferred V gene, J gene, and CDR3 amino acid sequence. The percentage overlap between two repertoires was calculated by dividing the number of shared unique clonotypes by the size of the smaller repertoire. RTK rarefaction, the Chao1 estimator, and Recon v2.1 estimates of unobserved clonotypes were used to assess repertoire richness. Generation probabilities were computed with OLGA for all TCRbeta clonotypes obtained by the gDNA method from four donors. TCRdb retrieved this table from immuneACCESS and kept in-frame rearrangements only. Not all clones are present; in checked studies, unresolved V genes account for under half, and no reason is known for the remainder. V and J calls and clone size come straight from that table; D and trimming were deduced from the DNA. The sample table contains some 2.4 million clones; only one count was recorded for 93% of them. Roughly 0.39% of the sample is in the top ten clones.

Donors were healthy HIV-negative adults with no recently reported acute infections or vaccinations. Only Caucasian adults living in Nashville, Tennessee, USA were represented among the donors. CD4+ T cells were enriched by magnetic negative selection; naive cells were then positively selected on CD45RA, and the negative fraction formed the memory subset. After blood collection by leukapheresis, PBMCs were isolated using Ficoll-Histopaque density gradient centrifugation and then cryopreserved in the vapor phase of liquid nitrogen. Analytical flow cytometry was used to check the purity and quantity of each magnetically sorted T cell population. Each sorted fraction had its genomic DNA isolated and then quantified by UV absorbance on a Nanodrop 2000c. The paper as a whole reports these results and caveats: Pairwise subsampling indicated that sequencing depth was expected to affect the degree of clonotype sharing among donors. Because the study included a small number of donors, the genetic and exposure-history diversity represented was limited. Compared with non-shared clonotypes, clonotypes shared by all four sorted-subset donors had higher generation probabilities. Rarefaction of sorted-subset datasets indicated incomplete sequencing despite the large sequencing depth. Only blood was sampled, and tissue TCR repertoires likely differ from those in blood. When a handful of donors were compared, the shared fraction of clonotypes was roughly 4.8% for naive CD4, 3% to 4% for naive CD8, more than 2% for memory CD4, and under 0.5% for memory CD8. Larger estimated clonotype richness was generally found for naive subsets than for memory subsets.

The sequence was obtained from a man between 18 and 35 years old in good health. Some clones in this sample may be carry-over from other donors' samples. The sample taken for sequencing was naive CD4+ T cells from PBMCs. The cell subset or site label for this specimen denotes: CD45RA+ positively selected.

Here the CDR3 is given as CASSPRGDGELFF. The DNA sequence is as follows: TGTGCCAGCAGCCCCAGGGGGGACGGGGAGCTGTTTTTT. The rearranged chain carries TRBV9 and TRBJ2-2, with TRBD1 as a weak D call on 7 bases. V drops 4 bases and J drops 7 bases, leaving 11 bases in between. From cysteine to phenylalanine, the CDR3 is 13 amino acids long. The kept DNA is CDR3 alone, 39 bases in frame from the first base. Based on the germline V gene, the CDR1 and CDR2 sequences are SGDLS and YYNGEE.